These 9 T cell receptor beta chains share one sample of origin, sequenced in a study of cytomegalovirus exposure and HLA in healthy donors. This PCR relied on a set of 60 Vbeta primers and 13 Jbeta primers. Assay used: immunoSEQ multiplex PCR; TCRdb lists only in-frame clones, some missing. The sample yields about 210,000 clones, approximately 82% seen once. Sequencing was carried out using PBMCs. These receptor sequences come from a middle-aged man in good health and CMV-seropositive.

V usage is TRBV6-1 and J usage is TRBJ2-1; 7 positions agree with TRBD2. The ends lost 2 bases at V and 7 bases at J; junction bases unmatched: 8. The germline CDR1 and CDR2 sequences are MNHNS and SASEGT. The CDR3 is 15 amino acids. Here the CDR3 reads CASSERGVGGNEQFF. The CDR3 bases are TGTGCCAGCAGTGAAAGGGGCGTGGGAGGGAATGAGCAGTTCTTC.

This clone occurred once. The germline gene is not matched at one end of the junction; a read error may be the cause. The V call is TRBV7-7, the J call TRBJ2-1; 9 bases map to TRBD2. Per germline, CDR1 SSHAT and CDR2 FNYEAQ (reference sequence). CDR3 length: 14 amino acids. CDR3 residues: CASSFLSGSGEQFF. The CDR3 region has the DNA TGTGCTAGCAGCTTCCTTAGCGGGAGCGGTGAGCAGTTCTTC.

The chain employs TRBV28 and TRBJ2-7, with 7 nucleotides matching TRBD1. V lost 6 bases to trimming and J lost 1 base; unmatched junction nucleotides: 12. From germline, CDR1 is MDHEN and CDR2 SYDVKM. There are 16 residues in the CDR3. The CDR3 spells CASRGRAGTASYEQYF. The CDR3 nucleotides read TGTGCCAGCAGAGGCCGCGCCGGGACAGCTTCCTACGAGCAGTACTTC. The full variable domain, in which reference TRBV28 and TRBJ2-7 provide the parts outside the CDR3, is DVKVTQSSRYLVKRTGEKVFLECVQDMDHENMFWYRQDPGLGLRLIYFSYDVKMKEKGDIPEGYSVSREKKERFSLILESASTNQTSMYLCASRGRAGTASYEQYFGPGTRLTVT.

CDR3 in DNA: TGCAGCACCGCTACAGGGTCAATCAACACCGGGGAGCTGTTTTTT. Translation gives CSTATGSINTGELFF. The chain uses TRBV29-1 and TRBJ2-2, with D maybe TRBD1 (6 bases). CDR1 and CDR2 (germline): SQVTM, ANQGSEA. The CDR3 contains 15 residues. Trimming shortened V by 8 bases and J by 2 bases, and 18 bases separated the two germline ends.

The chain combines TRBV10-3 with TRBJ1-2; the D is unclear. Germline values: CDR1 ENHRY, CDR2 SYGVKD. V was pared by 0 bases and J by 5 bases, with 7 bases between. This CDR3 region has 13 residues. CDR3 nucleotide sequence: TGTGCCATCAGTGAGTCACGAGAGTATGGCTACACCTTC. This encodes CAISESREYGYTF.

The rearrangement uses TRBV13 and TRBJ2-7, with no clear D. Germline assignment: CDR1 PRHDT and CDR2 FYEKMQ (reference sequence). The CDR3 consists of 18 residues. V gave up 1 base and J gave up 0 bases, with 19 bases separating them. CDR3 sequence: CASSLVAATVAISYEQYF. The CDR3 nucleotides are TGTGCCAGCAGCTTAGTAGCAGCGACCGTAGCTATCTCCTACGAGCAGTACTTC. The complete variable domain, with remaining parts taken from reference TRBV13 and TRBJ2-7, reads AAGVIQSPRHLIKEKRETATLKCYPIPRHDTVYWYQQGPGQDPQFLISFYEKMQSDKGSIPDRFSAQQFSDYHSELNMSSLELGDSALYFCASSLVAATVAISYEQYFGPGTRLTVT.

This chain links TRBV5-6 with TRBJ2-1; TRBD2 agrees at 9 bases. CDR1 and CDR2 from the germline V gene are SGHDT and YYEEEE. The V and J ends lost 3 bases and 3 bases, in that order; junction bases with no gene match: 10. The CDR3 loop spans 17 amino acids. CDR3 loop: CASSSLWREGLYNEQFF. The CDR3 DNA is TGTGCCAGCAGCTCCCTCTGGCGGGAGGGCCTCTACAATGAGCAGTTCTTC.

In regard to this clone: The junction shows a germline mismatch at one end, possibly a read error. The chain carries TRBV7-7 and TRBJ2-1, with 8 bases fitting TRBD2. This CDR3 has 14 amino acids. Germline values: CDR1 SSHAT, CDR2 FNYEAQ (reference sequence). CDR3 nucleotide sequence: TGTGCTAGCAGCTTAGCCGGGAGGGCTAGTGAGCAGTTCTTC. It yields the protein CASSLAGRASEQFF. Using reference TRBV7-7 and TRBJ2-1 for the parts outside the CDR3, the full variable domain is GAGVSQSPRYKVTKRGQDVTLRCDPISSHATLYWYQQALGQGPEFLTYFNYEAQPDKSGLPSDRFSAERPEGSISTLTIQRTEQRDSAMYRCASSLAGRASEQFFGPGTRLTVL.

The chain joins TRBV28 to TRBJ2-7; the match to TRBD1 covers 9 bases. The V and J ends lost 7 bases and 7 bases, in that order; junction bases with no gene match: 8. The CDR3 runs to 13 residues. Germline CDR1 MDHEN, CDR2 SYDVKM. The CDR3 loop is CASIEQGAREQYF. CDR3 sequence (DNA): TGTGCCAGCATCGAACAGGGGGCGCGGGAGCAGTACTTC.